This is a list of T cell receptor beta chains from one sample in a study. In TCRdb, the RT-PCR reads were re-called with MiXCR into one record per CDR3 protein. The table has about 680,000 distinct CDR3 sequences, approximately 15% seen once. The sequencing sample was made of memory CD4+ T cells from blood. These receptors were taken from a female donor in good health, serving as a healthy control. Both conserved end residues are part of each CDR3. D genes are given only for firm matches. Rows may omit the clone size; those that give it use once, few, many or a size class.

CDR3nt: TGTGCCAGCAGTGCGGGGGACGGAAAATATGAAAAACTGTTTTTT
CDR3aa: CASSAGDGKYEKLFF
d_gene: -
abundance: -
v_gene: TRBV12-3/TRBV12-4
j_gene: TRBJ1-4

CDR3nt: TGTGCTAGTGGCCGGAGCGGGGGGAGCACAGATACGCAGTATTTT
CDR3aa: CASGRSGGSTDTQYF
d_gene: TRBD2
abundance: few
v_gene: TRBV12-5
j_gene: TRBJ2-3

CDR3nt: TGTGCCAGCAGCTTTGACGGGAACTATGGCTACACCTTC
CDR3aa: CASSFDGNYGYTF
d_gene: -
abundance: many
v_gene: TRBV7-3
j_gene: TRBJ1-2

CDR3nt: TGTGCCAGCAGGGAGACAGGGGAGCGGGTAGATACGCAGTATTTT
CDR3aa: CASRETGERVDTQYF
d_gene: TRBD1
abundance: many
v_gene: TRBV12-3/TRBV12-4
j_gene: TRBJ2-3

CDR3nt: TGTGCCAGCAGCTTAGATCGACAGGGGCCGACTCCTAGCAATCAGCCCCAGCATTTT
CDR3aa: CASSLDRQGPTPSNQPQHF
d_gene: TRBD1
abundance: -
v_gene: TRBV7-9
j_gene: TRBJ1-5

CDR3nt: TGCAGTGCCAACCCCGGGGGCTACGATGAGCAGTTCTTC
CDR3aa: CSANPGGYDEQFF
d_gene: -
abundance: -
v_gene: TRBV20-1
j_gene: TRBJ2-1

CDR3nt: TGCGCCAGCAGACCCCCGAGGGAGGGCACTGAAGCTTTCTTT
CDR3aa: CASRPPREGTEAFF
d_gene: -
abundance: few
v_gene: TRBV4-3
j_gene: TRBJ1-1

CDR3nt: TGTGCCAGCAGCTTAGCCAAATTGAACATTCAGTACTTC
CDR3aa: CASSLAKLNIQYF
d_gene: -
abundance: few
v_gene: TRBV7-2
j_gene: TRBJ2-4

CDR3nt: TGTGCCAGCAGTTTACAAACAGGGGGCACTGAAGCTTTCTTT
CDR3aa: CASSLQTGGTEAFF
d_gene: TRBD1
abundance: many
v_gene: TRBV7-9
j_gene: TRBJ1-1

CDR3nt: TGTGCCAGCAGCCCGCTGCCGAGCGGGAGCCCTACACAAGAGACCCAGTACTTC
CDR3aa: CASSPLPSGSPTQETQYF
d_gene: TRBD2
abundance: few
v_gene: TRBV9
j_gene: TRBJ2-5

CDR3nt: TGTGCCAGCAGGCTGAGTGCAGATACGCAGTATTTT
CDR3aa: CASRLSADTQYF
d_gene: -
abundance: -
v_gene: TRBV6-2/TRBV6-3
j_gene: TRBJ2-3

CDR3nt: TGTGCCAGCAGCTTAGGAAGGGGAAATTACAATGAGCAGTTCTTC
CDR3aa: CASSLGRGNYNEQFF
d_gene: -
abundance: -
v_gene: TRBV11-2
j_gene: TRBJ2-1

CDR3nt: TGCAGTGCCTCGGAGGGGGGGACAGATACGCAGTATTTT
CDR3aa: CSASEGGTDTQYF
d_gene: -
abundance: -
v_gene: TRBV20-1
j_gene: TRBJ2-3

CDR3nt: TGCAGTGCTAGATGGGGCGATGAGCAGTTCTTC
CDR3aa: CSARWGDEQFF
d_gene: -
abundance: -
v_gene: TRBV20-1
j_gene: TRBJ2-1

CDR3nt: TGTGCCAGCAGTACTAGCAAGGGTGGTACGCAGTATTTT
CDR3aa: CASSTSKGGTQYF
d_gene: -
abundance: -
v_gene: TRBV28
j_gene: TRBJ2-3

CDR3nt: TGTGCCAGCAGTTTACCGGCGGCGAGCTCCTACGAGCAGTACTTC
CDR3aa: CASSLPAASSYEQYF
d_gene: -
abundance: -
v_gene: TRBV28
j_gene: TRBJ2-7

CDR3nt: TGTGCCAGCAGCGAGCAGACTAGCGGGATTAATGAGCAGTTCTTC
CDR3aa: CASSEQTSGINEQFF
d_gene: TRBD2
abundance: -
v_gene: TRBV7-2
j_gene: TRBJ2-1

CDR3nt: TGTGCTAGCAGCACACAGGACAGGGAAGAACCCTCCTATAATTCACCCCTCCACTTT
CDR3aa: CASSTQDREEPSYNSPLHF
d_gene: TRBD1
abundance: -
v_gene: TRBV7-7
j_gene: TRBJ1-6

CDR3nt: TGTGCCAGCAGCTCGACCAGGGGTACAGGGAACACTGAAGCTTTCTTT
CDR3aa: CASSSTRGTGNTEAFF
d_gene: -
abundance: -
v_gene: TRBV3-1
j_gene: TRBJ1-1

CDR3nt: TGTGCCAGCAGTTACAGGGCGGGAGGGGACGAGCAGTACTTC
CDR3aa: CASSYRAGGDEQYF
d_gene: TRBD2
abundance: few
v_gene: TRBV6-6
j_gene: TRBJ2-7

CDR3nt: TGTGCCAGCAGTTCGGACAGATATCAGCCCCAGCATTTT
CDR3aa: CASSSDRYQPQHF
d_gene: -
abundance: many
v_gene: TRBV12-3/TRBV12-4
j_gene: TRBJ1-5

CDR3nt: TGCAGTGCTAGAGATGTTGCTAGCGGGAGGGGCTACAATGAGCAGTTCTTC
CDR3aa: CSARDVASGRGYNEQFF
d_gene: TRBD2
abundance: few
v_gene: TRBV20-1
j_gene: TRBJ2-1

CDR3nt: TGTGCCAGCAGTGAAGCGGGGGGGGCGGCCTACGAGCAGTACTTC
CDR3aa: CASSEAGGAAYEQYF
d_gene: -
abundance: few
v_gene: TRBV6-1
j_gene: TRBJ2-7

CDR3nt: TGTGCCACCAGCAGAGATACTAGCGGGATTAATGAGCAGTTCTTC
CDR3aa: CATSRDTSGINEQFF
d_gene: TRBD2
abundance: -
v_gene: TRBV15
j_gene: TRBJ2-1

CDR3nt: TGTGCCAGCAGCTCCCTGACAGGGGCGAACACTGAAGCTTTCTTT
CDR3aa: CASSSLTGANTEAFF
d_gene: TRBD1
abundance: many
v_gene: TRBV5-5
j_gene: TRBJ1-1

CDR3nt: TGTGCCAGCACCCTTCTCGGACAGGGGGGGAACAATGAGCAGTTCTTC
CDR3aa: CASTLLGQGGNNEQFF
d_gene: TRBD1
abundance: -
v_gene: TRBV28
j_gene: TRBJ2-1

CDR3nt: TGCAGCGCCGACGACAGGGCCAAGAACACTGAAGCTTTCTTT
CDR3aa: CSADDRAKNTEAFF
d_gene: TRBD1
abundance: few
v_gene: TRBV29-1
j_gene: TRBJ1-1

CDR3nt: TGCAGCGTTGAACGGAATGAAGCTTTCTTT
CDR3aa: CSVERNEAFF
d_gene: -
abundance: few
v_gene: TRBV29-1
j_gene: TRBJ1-1

CDR3nt: TGTGCCAGCAGTTTGGCGCCTACCTACAATGAGCAGTTCTTC
CDR3aa: CASSLAPTYNEQFF
d_gene: -
abundance: many
v_gene: TRBV12-3/TRBV12-4
j_gene: TRBJ2-1

CDR3nt: TGCGCCAGTCCCCCGGGGAGGGGGGTCACTGAAGCTTTCTTT
CDR3aa: CASPPGRGVTEAFF
d_gene: -
abundance: -
v_gene: TRBV5-1
j_gene: TRBJ1-1

CDR3nt: TGTGCCAGCAGCCAAGTTGGGCTAGCGGGAGAAGGCGAGCAGTACTTC
CDR3aa: CASSQVGLAGEGEQYF
d_gene: TRBD2
abundance: -
v_gene: TRBV4-2
j_gene: TRBJ2-7

CDR3nt: TGCAGTGCTCGGGATTTCCCTGGCTACACCTTC
CDR3aa: CSARDFPGYTF
d_gene: -
abundance: -
v_gene: TRBV20-1
j_gene: TRBJ1-2

CDR3nt: TGCGCCAGCAGCCGCCGATTGGCGACAGGGAGAGAGGACACCGGGGAGCTGTTTTTT
CDR3aa: CASSRRLATGREDTGELFF
d_gene: TRBD1
abundance: many
v_gene: TRBV4-3
j_gene: TRBJ2-2

CDR3nt: TGCGCCAGCAGCCAAGAGCCGACAGGGTTTGACGGCTACACCTTC
CDR3aa: CASSQEPTGFDGYTF
d_gene: TRBD1
abundance: few
v_gene: TRBV4-1
j_gene: TRBJ1-2

CDR3nt: TGCAGTGCTGGTTTGACAGGGGGGGGAAGTGGCTACACCTTC
CDR3aa: CSAGLTGGGSGYTF
d_gene: TRBD1
abundance: -
v_gene: TRBV20-1
j_gene: TRBJ1-2

CDR3nt: TGTGCCAGCAGCTTAGGGATTGTTAACTATGGCTACACCTTC
CDR3aa: CASSLGIVNYGYTF
d_gene: -
abundance: -
v_gene: TRBV11-2
j_gene: TRBJ1-2

CDR3nt: TGTGCCAGCAGCTCCCTGGATGAAGCTTTCTTT
CDR3aa: CASSSLDEAFF
d_gene: -
abundance: few
v_gene: TRBV7-9
j_gene: TRBJ1-1

CDR3nt: TGTGCCAACCGGGACAGGGTAACCTATGGCTACACCTTC
CDR3aa: CANRDRVTYGYTF
d_gene: TRBD1
abundance: -
v_gene: TRBV28
j_gene: TRBJ1-2

CDR3nt: TGTGCCATCAGTGAATCAGGGTTCCAAGAGACCCAGTACTTC
CDR3aa: CAISESGFQETQYF
d_gene: -
abundance: few
v_gene: TRBV10-3
j_gene: TRBJ2-5

CDR3nt: TGTGCCAGCGCTCGGGGGGACTATAGCAATCAGCCCCAGCATTTT
CDR3aa: CASARGDYSNQPQHF
d_gene: -
abundance: -
v_gene: TRBV12-3/TRBV12-4
j_gene: TRBJ1-5